The 12 T cell receptor beta chains below were found in one sample sequenced in a study of T cell responses to AZD1222 COVID-19 vaccine (dated by TCRdb to about 2021). The library was produced with the immunoSEQ multiplex PCR assay. Imported from immuneACCESS, the table was reduced by TCRdb to in-frame sequences with V and J called. These copies leave out some clones; in studies compared against another copy, an unresolved V gene accounts for under half, and the cause of the remainder is not known. This sample lists around 160,000 clones; 80% to 85% were detected once. Clones ranked in the top ten supply around 4.1% of the sample. This specimen's time point label, interpreted: baseline before first vaccination. What this sample's treatment or condition label stands for: meningococcal conjugate vaccine given as trial control. The sample here was peripheral blood, taken on day 0 of MenACWY control vaccination. The receptors derive from an adult in good health.

The chain uses TRBV12-2 and TRBJ1-5. TRBV12-2 is tagged as a pseudogene. This CDR3 contains 17 residues. The CDR3 spells CASRLGGGPNGDQPQHF. In DNA form, the CDR3 reads TGTGCAAGTCGCCTTGGAGGTGGACCCAACGGCGATCAGCCCCAGCATTTT.

This chain joins TRBV5-8 and TRBJ1-2; perhaps TRBD1 as D (5 bases). Trimming removed 6 bases at V and 0 bases at J, with 18 bases between. The CDR3 consists of 16 residues. From germline, CDR1 is SGHTS and CDR2 YDEGEE. The CDR3 region is CASTRKTVQTNYGYTF. In DNA form, the CDR3 reads TGTGCCAGCACTCGGAAGACAGTCCAAACTAACTATGGCTACACCTTC. Using reference TRBV5-8 and TRBJ1-2 for the parts outside the CDR3, the full variable domain is EAGVTQSPTHLIKTRGQQATLRCSPISGHTSVYWYQQALGLGLQFLLWYDEGEERNRGNFPPRFSGRQFPNYSSELNVNALELEDSALYLCASTRKTVQTNYGYTFGSGTRLTVV.

CDR3 DNA: TGCGCCAGCACGGCAGGGCAGGGCTATGGCTACACCTTC. Residues: CASTAGQGYGYTF. The rearrangement uses TRBV5-1 and TRBJ1-2; a possible D gene is TRBD1 (5 bases). Germline-derived CDR1 and CDR2 are SGHRS and YFSETQ. The length of the CDR3 is 13 residues. V was shortened by 6 bases and J by 4 bases, with 13 bases between the two germline ends.

This sequence joins TRBV12-3 or TRBV12-4 and TRBJ2-3, with no clear D. Trimming removed 6 bases from V and 7 bases from J, with 8 bases in between. The CDR3 consists of 11 residues. CDR3 sequence reads: CASSRQNTQYF. CDR3 coding DNA: TGTGCCAGCAGCCGACAAAATACGCAGTATTTT.

There are a few counts of this clone. V usage is TRBV28 and J usage is TRBJ2-1; D might be TRBD2 (7 bases). Trimming took off 7 bases at V and 0 bases at J, with 10 bases between the two ends. The CDR3 is 14 residues long. Per germline, CDR1 MDHEN and CDR2 SYDVKM. CDR3 bases: TGTGCCAGCAAGAGGGGGGGCTCCTACAATGAGCAGTTCTTC. Its protein product is CASKRGGSYNEQFF.

The V call is TRBV19, the J call TRBJ1-1; D ambiguous. The CDR3 has 13 amino acids. Trimming cost V 3 bases and J 1 base, with 6 bases left between them. Germline V gene lookup returns CDR1 LNHDA and CDR2 SQIVND (reference sequence). The DNA of the CDR3 is TGTGCCAGTAGTATCTGGAAGAACACTGAAGCTTTCTTT. Translation gives CASSIWKNTEAFF.

V gene TRBV19 combines with J gene TRBJ1-1; D is uncertain. The CDR3 covers 14 residues. CDR1 is LNHDA and CDR2 is SQIVND in the germline V gene (reference sequence). Trimming removed 9 bases from V and 1 base from J, with 15 bases in between. The CDR3, as DNA: TGTGCCAGCCCGATCCCCCCGGGGAACACTGAAGCTTTCTTT. Encoded protein: CASPIPPGNTEAFF.

The chain recombines TRBV7-9 with TRBJ2-1, with D unclear. Germline CDR1 reads SEHNR; CDR2 reads FQNEAQ (reference sequence). The CDR3 extends over 13 amino acids. The V and J ends lost 6 bases and 8 bases respectively, with 14 bases between them. CDR3: CASSEYLGYEQFF. CDR3 nucleotide sequence: TGTGCCAGCAGTGAATACCTAGGGTATGAGCAGTTCTTC.

V usage is TRBV9 and J usage is TRBJ2-5, with D possibly TRBD1 on 6 matching bases. This CDR3 region has 14 residues. The germline V and J ends were trimmed by 2 bases and 5 bases, with 13 bases remaining between them. Germline V CDR1 and CDR2: SGDLS, YYNGEE. CDR3 protein: CASSVLQGGETQYF. In DNA, the CDR3 is TGTGCCAGCAGCGTTCTACAGGGTGGGGAGACCCAGTACTTC.

The V call is TRBV6-5, the J call TRBJ2-7; tentatively, D is TRBD1 (6 bases). Germline lookup yields CDR1 MNHEY and CDR2 SVGAGI. Trimming left V 4 bases short and J 3 bases short, with 10 bases between. The CDR3 contains 13 residues. CDR3 nucleotide sequence: TGTGCCAGCAGTTCCCGGGACAACTACGAGCAGTACTTC. It encodes CASSSRDNYEQYF.

This chain joins TRBV3-1 (or the pseudogene TRBV3-2) and TRBJ1-2; possibly TRBD1 for D (6 bases). In germline, CDR1 is LGHDT, CDR2 YNNKEL (reference sequence). With 2 bases removed from V and 8 bases from J, the gap between germline ends came to 15 bases. The CDR3 extends over 14 amino acids. This chain's CDR3 is CASSQNRVVLGYTF. The CDR3 region has the DNA TGTGCCAGCAGCCAAAACAGGGTTGTTTTAGGCTACACCTTC.

This clone was observed a few times. The CDR3 nucleotides are TGTGCCAGCAGCATACTGGGACAGTACTATGGCTACACCTTC. Translating gives CASSILGQYYGYTF. The chain recombines TRBV7-9 with TRBJ1-2; 7 nucleotides match TRBD1. Germline V gene data show CDR1 as SEHNR and CDR2 as FQNEAQ (reference sequence). This CDR3 is 14 amino acids long. Losses at the gene ends were 5 bases for V and 3 bases for J; bases not matched to a gene: 6. The whole variable domain, remainder taken from reference TRBV7-9 and TRBJ1-2, is DTGVSQNPRHKITKRGQNVTFRCDPISEHNRLYWYRQTLGQGPEFLTYFQNEAQLEKSRLLSDRFSAERPKGSFSTLEIQRTEQGDSAMYLCASSILGQYYGYTFGSGTRLTVV.